This entry is about one T cell receptor beta chain. The record originates from a study of blood T cell repertoires in COVID-19. Study information: The origin of the acute and convalescent COVID-19 samples was the United States, Italy and Spain.

The data were produced by immunoSEQ multiplex PCR, yet TCRdb's version contains in-frame clones alone and is incomplete. The sample consists of over 200,000 clones, around 85% of them appearing once. Germline values: CDR1 MNHEY, CDR2 SMNVEV (reference sequence). V lost 2 bases to trimming and J lost 4 bases, with 15 bases between them. This CDR3 has 16 residues. Sequences were obtained from peripheral blood. The V and J genes are TRBV27 and TRBJ2-1; unclear D gene. This clonotype originated in a human donor in a cohort sampled during active COVID-19. CDR3 nucleotide sequence: TGTGCCAGCAGTTTAGATGCGGCCTTTCTTTACAATGAGCAGTTCTTC. Protein product: CASSLDAAFLYNEQFF.